The 5 T cell receptor beta chains listed next were all sequenced from one sample in a study of immune evolution from preneoplasia to lung adenocarcinoma. The method was immunoSEQ multiplex PCR; TCRdb's version includes in-frame clones alone and lacks a portion of them. The sample includes around 5,000 clones, 88% of them seen just once. The sequenced sample consisted of FFPE invasive lung adenocarcinoma tissue. Receptors were obtained from a person between 50 and 60 years old with lung adenocarcinoma.

The chain links TRBV30 to TRBJ1-1; D might be TRBD1 (6 bases). V was shortened by 2 bases and J by 8 bases, with 15 bases between the two germline ends. The CDR3 spans 13 residues. Germline-derived CDR1 and CDR2 are GTSNPN and SVGIG (reference sequence). CDR3 DNA: TGTGCCTGGAGTCCACCGATGGGGGCAGAAGCTTTCTTT. It translates to CAWSPPMGAEAFF.

Only a few counts were recorded for this clone. This rearrangement joins TRBV29-1 to TRBJ2-2, with a possible D match to TRBD1 (6 bases). Trimming took 6 bases from V and 4 from J, leaving 9 bases between them. CDR1 is SQVTM, CDR2 ANQGSEA, per germline. The CDR3 totals 12 residues. This CDR3 is CSVARGTGELFF. In DNA, the CDR3 is TGCAGCGTGGCCAGGGGCACCGGGGAGCTGTTTTTT.

With respect to this clone: This same CDR3 is encoded by further DNA sequences in the sample. This chain links TRBV30 with TRBJ1-1; unclear D gene. The CDR3 has 11 amino acids. From germline, CDR1 is GTSNPN and CDR2 SVGIG (reference sequence). V shed 3 bases and J shed 2 bases, with 4 bases lying between them. CDR3 amino acids: CAWSVNTEAFF. The CDR3 DNA reads TGTGCCTGGAGCGTCAACACTGAAGCTTTCTTT.

The V call is TRBV11-2, the J call TRBJ2-2; a weak D match, TRBD1 (5 bases). The CDR3 has 19 residues. Trimming took off 0 bases at V and 0 bases at J, with 17 bases between the two ends. Germline loops: CDR1 SGHAT, CDR2 FQNNGV. Here the CDR3 reads CASSLDDSLKPTNTGELFF. In DNA form, the CDR3 reads TGTGCCAGCAGCTTAGATGACAGTTTAAAGCCTACGAACACCGGGGAGCTGTTTTTT.

This chain joins TRBV27 and TRBJ2-3; D call uncertain. This CDR3 has 12 amino acids. Germline V gives CDR1 MNHEY, CDR2 SMNVEV (reference sequence). V was clipped by 6 bases and J by 8 bases, with 12 bases between them. CDR3 in amino acids: CASSPGESTQYF. The CDR3 coding sequence is TGTGCCAGCAGCCCAGGCGAAAGTACGCAGTATTTT.